A selection of T cell receptor beta chains follows, all from one sample in a study of Ad26.COV2.S vaccination and SARS-CoV-2 variants. The method was immunoSEQ multiplex PCR; TCRdb's version includes in-frame clones alone and lacks a portion of them. The table has approximately 350,000 clones, 83% seen once. The sample here was peripheral blood, taken in a trial of Ad26.COV2.S vaccine versus placebo. These receptors came from a person between 18 and 60 years old who received the Ad26.COV2.S COVID-19 vaccine or a placebo. The conserved cysteine and the conserved F or W are not part of the CDR3 here.

TRBJ2-7 11 TRBV5-5 ASSATPAYEQY
TRBJ1-1 11 TRBV7-3 ASSWSVNTEAF
TRBJ1-1 11 TRBV27 ASSFGGNTEAF
TRBJ1-2 14 TRBV28 ASRTVDRGLNYGYT
TRBJ2-5 9 TRBV5-1 ASSLHETQY
TRBJ1-2 13 TRBV6-5 ASIFGQGGLGGYT
TRBJ2-2 13 TRBV5-1 ASSFGTANTGELF
TRBJ1-2 11 TRBV19 ASSVALGYGYT
TRBJ2-5 14 TRBV4-2 ASSQVGSGEGETQY
TRBJ2-7 11 TRBV25-1 ASRDHNSYEQY
TRBJ2-2 14 TRBV7-3 ASSKGTSGIPGELF
TRBJ1-2 13 TRBV28 ASSLPGTGRFGYT
TRBJ2-5 12 TRBV5-6 ASSPTRREETQY
TRBJ1-1 12 TRBV25-1 ASSSTNRYTEAF
TRBJ1-1 12 TRBV30 AWSRGISSTEAF
TRBJ1-2 10 TRBV5-5 ASSLRQYGYT
TRBJ2-6 13 TRBV13 ASSPLSPGANVLT
TRBJ2-7 12 TRBV7-9 ASGRGRTSYEQY
TRBJ2-1 16 TRBV11-3 ASSLGRGLPSSYNEQF
TRBJ2-7 15 TRBV19 ASSILYPGQGTYEQY
TRBJ2-2 15 TRBV2 ASRKLGQGGLAGELF
TRBJ1-3 10 TRBV28 ATRTAGNTIY
TRBJ1-5 11 TRBV7-9 ASSLASWEPQH
TRBJ2-7 13 TRBV7-8 ASSSLRVASYEQY
TRBJ2-2 13 TRBV4-1 ASRIGTSLPGELF
TRBJ2-2 15 TRBV6-2/TRBV6-3 ASSPLAGARNTGELF
TRBJ1-1 13 TRBV19 ASISQGHFYTEAF
TRBJ2-6 16 TRBV6-1 ASSEWASGSSGANVLT
TRBJ1-6 9 TRBV11-2 ASSLGVALH
TRBJ2-5 15 TRBV5-1 ASSYFPTRGGQETQY
TRBJ2-2 14 TRBV5-1 ASSLGTSGRTGELF
TRBJ2-7 15 TRBV19 ASSMILLADPSYEQY
TRBJ2-7 9 TRBV7-9 ASSLQSEQY
TRBJ1-2 11 TRBV4-3 ASSQGGVRGYT
TRBJ2-1 13 TRBV7-8 ASSIKRGVYNEQF
TRBJ1-2 11 TRBV12-3/TRBV12-4 ASIKRGRSGYT
TRBJ2-7 9 TRBV6-5 ASSQGGEQY
TRBJ2-7 9 TRBV19 ASSIGNEQY
TRBJ1-5 11 TRBV30 AWSVRGGQPQH
TRBJ1-5 14 TRBV19 ASSIRQGGGGQPQH
TRBJ2-7 12 TRBV7-9 ASSLLEGSYEQY
TRBJ2-7 14 TRBV3-1/TRBV3-2 ASSQDGTEFSYEQY
TRBJ2-2 13 TRBV19 ASSTLGRGAGELF
TRBJ2-7 9 TRBV6-5 ATSAAYEQY
TRBJ2-7 13 TRBV7-6 ASSPSVEGTYEQY
TRBJ1-2 12 TRBV19 ASSIEGARLGYT
TRBJ2-2 11 TRBV7-2 ASRKGRSGELF
TRBJ1-3 12 TRBV5-1 ASSLAGGKNTIY
TRBJ2-3 10 TRBV2 ASRLNRDTQY
TRBJ2-3 11 TRBV10-3 AISVPSGDTQY
TRBJ2-5 13 TRBV6-5 ASSSRQGLGETQY
TRBJ2-3 12 TRBV9 ASSVGTLAGTQY
TRBJ2-3 12 TRBV5-1 ASSGGEATDTQY